Listed below are T cell receptor beta chains from one sample, sequenced in a study of T-cell reconstitution after alpha-beta-depleted transplantation in children. One entry per CDR3 protein, called by TCRdb with MiXCR from the PCR reads. Among 500,000 or so distinct CDR3 sequences, approximately 30% were seen once, and the ten largest hold 2% to 2.5%. This sample comprised PBMCs from the stem cell graft donor, obtained from the stem cell graft. These receptors originate from a human donor who donated a stem cell graft to a child with aplastic anemia. CDR3s include the opening cysteine and the closing phenylalanine or tryptophan. D genes are given only for firm matches. The size entry is marked missing in some rows and otherwise reads once, few, many or a size class.

j_call,d_call,clone_size,cdr3_length,v_call,cdr3_nt,cdr3_aa
TRBJ1-2,TRBD1,NA,15,TRBV7-2,TGTGCCAGCAGCTTAGTGCCGGAGGGGGCTAAGGGCTACACCTTC,CASSLVPEGAKGYTF
TRBJ1-2,NA,few,16,TRBV29-1,TGCAGCGTTGATTCTCCGAGCGACAGGTTTCTTCATGGCTACACCTTC,CSVDSPSDRFLHGYTF
TRBJ2-1,NA,few,12,TRBV20-1,TGCAGTGCCGGAGACAGTAACAATGAGCAGTTCTTC,CSAGDSNNEQFF
TRBJ2-1,TRBD2,NA,16,TRBV5-1,TGCGCCAGCAGCTTTACACTAGCGGTCCCCTACAATGAGCAGTTCTTC,CASSFTLAVPYNEQFF
TRBJ2-5,NA,NA,14,TRBV20-1,TGCAGTGCTATTTCAGCGGACCGACAAGAGACCCAGTACTTC,CSAISADRQETQYF
TRBJ2-7,TRBD1,many,12,TRBV29-1,TGCAGCGTCCGGACAGGGAGGTACGAGCAGTACTTC,CSVRTGRYEQYF
TRBJ2-5,NA,NA,15,TRBV20-1,TGCAGTGCTAGAGTAAGACAGAAGATTAAAGAGACCCAGTACTTC,CSARVRQKIKETQYF
TRBJ2-1,NA,few,14,TRBV5-1,TGCGCCAGCAGCTTGGCCGGGCAGCCCCATGAGCAGTTCTTC,CASSLAGQPHEQFF
TRBJ2-1,TRBD2,once,17,TRBV5-6,TGTGCCAGCATCGCACTGACACTAGCGGCACCACACAATGAGCAGTTCTTC,CASIALTLAAPHNEQFF
TRBJ2-1,TRBD2,NA,16,TRBV15,TGTGCCACCAGCAGAGTCCTAGCGGGGTACTACAATGAGCAGTTCTTC,CATSRVLAGYYNEQFF
TRBJ2-3,NA,few,17,TRBV4-3,TGCGCCAGCAGCCAAAGGAGAACAGTGCGCCGCCCAGATACGCAGTATTTT,CASSQRRTVRRPDTQYF
TRBJ2-7,TRBD2,NA,15,TRBV7-3,TGTGCCAGCAGCTTACGGCTAGCGGGAGTTGAAGAGCAGTACTTC,CASSLRLAGVEEQYF
TRBJ2-1,NA,few,12,TRBV29-1,TGCAGCGTTGAAAGGGGCCCGAATGAGCAGTTCTTC,CSVERGPNEQFF
TRBJ1-6,NA,NA,17,TRBV6-2/TRBV6-3,TGTGCCAGCAGGGCTATCCGGGACTCACGTCGGAATTCACCCCTCCACTTT,CASRAIRDSRRNSPLHF
TRBJ1-1,NA,few,15,TRBV20-1,TGCAGTGCTTCCCCAGGGGCAAATTTGAACACTGAAGCTTTCTTT,CSASPGANLNTEAFF
TRBJ2-2,TRBD2,NA,13,TRBV12-3/TRBV12-4,TGTGCCACCCGGACGGGAGGGTCCGGGGAGCTGTTTTTT,CATRTGGSGELFF
TRBJ1-2,NA,NA,14,TRBV19,TGTGCCAGTAGTATAGACGGGGCCCTGGGCGGCTACACCTTC,CASSIDGALGGYTF
TRBJ2-7,TRBD2,few,13,TRBV5-5,TGTGCCAGCAGCTTGAAGGGAGGGGACGAGCAGTACTTC,CASSLKGGDEQYF
TRBJ1-4,NA,few,15,TRBV20-1,TGCAGTGCCCCGGAACTTCCGGTGACTAATGAAAAACTGTTTTTT,CSAPELPVTNEKLFF
TRBJ1-1,NA,NA,12,TRBV7-8,TGTGCCAGCAGCTCCGGACTGCCTGAAGCTTTCTTT,CASSSGLPEAFF
TRBJ2-6,NA,few,15,TRBV27,TGTGCCAGCAGTTTACGCTCATATGGGGCCAACGTCCTGACTTTC,CASSLRSYGANVLTF
TRBJ2-2,TRBD2,few,13,TRBV20-1,TGCAGTGGACCCGAGCGGGAGACCGGGGAGCTGTTTTTT,CSGPERETGELFF
TRBJ1-3,NA,NA,13,TRBV10-3,TGTGCCATCAGGGCCCAGGACCCCGTCTACATATATTTT,CAIRAQDPVYIYF
TRBJ1-2,TRBD1,few,13,TRBV20-1,TGCAGTGCTCCATTAGGGACAGGGTACGGCTACACCTTC,CSAPLGTGYGYTF
TRBJ1-5,TRBD1,NA,18,TRBV6-2/TRBV6-3,TGTGCCAGCAGCCCGGACAGGGAAGCGCCTTATAGCAATCAGCCCCAGCATTTT,CASSPDREAPYSNQPQHF
TRBJ2-7,NA,NA,16,TRBV27,TGTGCCAGCAGTTTCTCGGGGGAGAGGAGCTCCTACGAGCAGTACTTC,CASSFSGERSSYEQYF
TRBJ1-1,NA,few,15,TRBV14,TGTGCCAGCAGCCTCAACCGCCTCCGGAACACTGAAGCTTTCTTT,CASSLNRLRNTEAFF
TRBJ1-5,NA,few,13,TRBV20-1,TGCAGTGCTAGAACGGGTGGGAATCAGCCCCAGCATTTT,CSARTGGNQPQHF
TRBJ2-7,TRBD2,few,12,TRBV29-1,TGCAGCGTTGGACTAGCGGGAGACGAGCAGTACTTC,CSVGLAGDEQYF
TRBJ2-1,NA,few,13,TRBV29-1,TGCAGCGTTTCACGGGACTTCCACAATGAGCAGTTCTTC,CSVSRDFHNEQFF
TRBJ1-2,NA,NA,17,TRBV27,TGTGCCAGCAGTTTATCGGAAGGGCAGGCGATGGAGGATGGCTACACCTTC,CASSLSEGQAMEDGYTF
TRBJ2-1,TRBD2,few,14,TRBV27,TGTGCCAGCAGTTTATCGACTAGCGGCAATGAGCAGTTCTTC,CASSLSTSGNEQFF
TRBJ1-4,NA,NA,16,TRBV5-1,TGCGCCAGCAGCGTACTGCAGTCCGGGGCCCGGGAAAAACTGTTTTTT,CASSVLQSGAREKLFF
TRBJ2-5,NA,few,14,TRBV7-6,TGTGCCAGCAGCCCACTCCCCCTCCAAGAGACCCAGTACTTC,CASSPLPLQETQYF
TRBJ1-5,NA,few,18,TRBV12-3/TRBV12-4,TGTGCCAGCAGTAAAGTGAGTACGGGACTCCTTAGCAATCAGCCCCAGCATTTT,CASSKVSTGLLSNQPQHF
TRBJ2-3,TRBD2,few,16,TRBV11-3,TGTGCCAGCAGCTCCTCGACTAGCGGGAGGACAGATACGCAGTATTTT,CASSSSTSGRTDTQYF
TRBJ2-1,NA,few,14,TRBV29-1,TGCAGCGTTCCGGTAGGCGGCTCCTACAATGAGCAGTTCTTC,CSVPVGGSYNEQFF
TRBJ2-3,NA,few,14,TRBV5-1,TGCGCCAGCAGCATAGGGGCTAGCACAGATACGCAGTATTTT,CASSIGASTDTQYF
TRBJ2-7,NA,NA,15,TRBV27,TGTGCCAGCAGTTTAGGCAGTGGGATCTCCTACGAGCAGTACTTC,CASSLGSGISYEQYF
TRBJ1-2,NA,few,11,TRBV10-3,TGTGCCACCCATTCGGGCTATGGCTACACCTTC,CATHSGYGYTF
TRBJ2-2,TRBD2,NA,15,TRBV12-3/TRBV12-4,TGTGCCAGCAGTTTGGGACTAGGGAACACCGGGGAGCTGTTTTTT,CASSLGLGNTGELFF